A single T cell receptor (beta chain) is shown here with its context. Its target is unknown. Libraries were prepared by immunoSEQ multiplex PCR; TCRdb keeps only in-frame clonotypes and omits some of them. The sample gives about 42,000 clones, 86% of which show up once; about a fifth is in the top ten. The source of the sample is a study of OX40 agonist ivuxolimab in advanced cancers. Points from the study as a whole: Low normalized T-cell clonal expansion also characterized some of the nonresponders.

Germline CDR1 SGHDT, CDR2 YYEEEE. V shed 2 bases, J shed 8 bases, and the junction held 13 bases outside the gene matches. This CDR3 comprises 16 residues. The sample in question was CD4+ or CD8+ T cells sorted from blood, obtained in a trial of the OX40 agonist ivuxolimab. The sequence came from an adult with an advanced solid tumor such as melanoma, head and neck, liver or kidney cancer. This chain uses TRBV5-6 with TRBJ2-4; 7 positions agree with TRBD1. Here the CDR3 reads CASSFRFGEGADIQYF. DNA of the CDR3: TGTGCCAGCAGCTTCAGGTTCGGTGAGGGGGCGGACATTCAGTACTTC.